This T cell receptor (beta chain) was sequenced in a study of T cells in Graves' hyperthyroidism and ophthalmopathy. Background on the study: The authors collected peripheral blood at initial diagnosis, before any treatment.

Study findings and constraints: Progression to ophthalmopathy was predicted a median of 6.5 months early. A model using 13 V-J features told ophthalmopathy apart from stable hyperthyroidism.

To note about this clonotype: Its matching antigen is unknown.

The length of the CDR3 is 15 residues. V gave up 2 bases and J gave up 2 bases, with 13 bases separating them. Amplification targeted TCR beta CDR3 regions from RNA transcripts. The TCR CDR3 first-round RT-PCR relied on the HTBI primer set. TCRdb ran MiXCR on the multiplex PCR reads and lists one entry per CDR3 protein. The sample has some 400,000 distinct CDR3 sequences, 19% seen once. The chain combines TRBV12-3 or TRBV12-4 with TRBJ2-7; D remains ambiguous. This clonotype originated in a woman aged 18-35 years with Graves' hyperthyroidism. Sequences were obtained from blood. CDR3 sequence (DNA): TGTGCCAGCAGTTTACTCCCGGACGGTCCCTACGAGCAGTACTTC. This translates into CASSLLPDGPYEQYF.